The sequence of this TCR beta chain was determined in a study of CD8 T cells in ankylosing spondylitis. A quantitative 5'-RACE method, one with molecular barcodes, was used to make TCR beta libraries. TCRdb processed the 5' RACE reads anew with MiXCR; each CDR3 protein has one entry. The sample lists more than 250,000 distinct CDR3 sequences; approximately 8% were seen once. The sample holds a few counts of this clonotype. As yet, its antigen is unknown. The CDR3 totals 13 residues. Between the trimmed V and J ends, which lost 5 bases and 6 bases, there was a span of 12 bases. Germline V CDR1 and CDR2: LGHDT, YNNKEL (reference sequence). Study-wide points: Prior literature has documented some motif variants in synovial fluid and blood from reactive arthritis. Relatively scarce in peripheral blood, disease-linked clones were CD8+. Typical of ankylosing spondylitis blood, it appeared, was a TCR beta motif of roughly eight highly homologous variants.

Material for sequencing was blood, either unsorted or a sorted T cell fraction (not recorded which). The TCR comes from a male donor with ankylosing spondylitis. The chain joins TRBV3-1 to TRBJ2-3; D not certain. The CDR3 sequence is CASSYGLTDTQYF. The CDR3 DNA follows: TGTGCCAGCAGCTACGGTTTGACCGATACGCAGTATTTT.